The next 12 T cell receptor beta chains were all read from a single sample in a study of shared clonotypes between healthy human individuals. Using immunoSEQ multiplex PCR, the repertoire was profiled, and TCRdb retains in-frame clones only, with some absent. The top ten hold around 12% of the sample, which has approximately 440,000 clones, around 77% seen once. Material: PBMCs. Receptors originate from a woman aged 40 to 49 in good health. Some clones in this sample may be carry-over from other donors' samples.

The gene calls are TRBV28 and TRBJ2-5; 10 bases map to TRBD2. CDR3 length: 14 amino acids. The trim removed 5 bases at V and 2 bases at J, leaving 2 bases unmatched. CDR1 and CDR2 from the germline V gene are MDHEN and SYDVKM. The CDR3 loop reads CASSPAGGQETQYF. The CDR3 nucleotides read TGTGCCAGCAGTCCAGCGGGAGGGCAAGAGACCCAGTACTTC.

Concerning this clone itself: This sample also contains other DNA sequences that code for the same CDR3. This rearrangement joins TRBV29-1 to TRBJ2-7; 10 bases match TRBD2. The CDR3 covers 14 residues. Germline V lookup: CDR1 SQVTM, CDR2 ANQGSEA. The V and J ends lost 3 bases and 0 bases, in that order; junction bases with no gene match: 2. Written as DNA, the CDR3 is TGCAGCGTTGAGGCTAGCGGGAGCTCCTACGAGCAGTACTTC. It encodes CSVEASGSSYEQYF.

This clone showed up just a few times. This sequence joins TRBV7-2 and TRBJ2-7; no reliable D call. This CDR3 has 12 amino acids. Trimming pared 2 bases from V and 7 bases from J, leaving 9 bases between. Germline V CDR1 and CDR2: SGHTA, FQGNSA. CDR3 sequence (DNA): TGTGCCAGCAGCTTACGGGCCCGAGAGCAGTACTTC. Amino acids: CASSLRAREQYF.

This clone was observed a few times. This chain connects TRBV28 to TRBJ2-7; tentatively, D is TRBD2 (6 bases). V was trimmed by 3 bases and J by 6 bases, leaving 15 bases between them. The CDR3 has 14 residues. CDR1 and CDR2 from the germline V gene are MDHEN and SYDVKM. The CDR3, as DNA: TGTGCCAGCAGTTTGACTAGTCTCTGGTTCGAGCAGTACTTC. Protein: CASSLTSLWFEQYF. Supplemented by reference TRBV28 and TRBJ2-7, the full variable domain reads DVKVTQSSRYLVKRTGEKVFLECVQDMDHENMFWYRQDPGLGLRLIYFSYDVKMKEKGDIPEGYSVSREKKERFSLILESASTNQTSMYLCASSLTSLWFEQYFGPGTRLTVT.

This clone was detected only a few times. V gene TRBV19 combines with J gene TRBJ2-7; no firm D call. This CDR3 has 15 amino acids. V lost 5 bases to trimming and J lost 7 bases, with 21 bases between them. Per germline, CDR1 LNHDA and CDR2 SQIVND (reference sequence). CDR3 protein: CASSFRSTVFGEQYF. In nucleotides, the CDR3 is TGTGCCAGTAGTTTTCGGAGCACGGTGTTCGGAGAGCAGTACTTC.

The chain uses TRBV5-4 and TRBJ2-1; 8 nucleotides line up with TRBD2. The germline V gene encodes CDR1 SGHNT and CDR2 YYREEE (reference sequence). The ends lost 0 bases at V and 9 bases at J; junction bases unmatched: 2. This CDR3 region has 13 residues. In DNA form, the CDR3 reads TGTGCCAGCAGCTTGGTAGCGGGGAGTGAGCAGTTCTTC. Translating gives CASSLVAGSEQFF.

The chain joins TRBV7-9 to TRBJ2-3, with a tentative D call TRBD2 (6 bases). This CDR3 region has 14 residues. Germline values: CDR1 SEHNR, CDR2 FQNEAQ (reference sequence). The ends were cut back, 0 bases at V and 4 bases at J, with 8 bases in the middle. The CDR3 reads CASSLAAGPDTQYF. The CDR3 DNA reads TGTGCCAGCAGCTTAGCTGCGGGGCCAGATACGCAGTATTTT.

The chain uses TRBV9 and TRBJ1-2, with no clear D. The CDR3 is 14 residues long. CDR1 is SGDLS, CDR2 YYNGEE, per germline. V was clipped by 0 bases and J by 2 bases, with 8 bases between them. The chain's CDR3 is CASSVGGLNYGYTF. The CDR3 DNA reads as TGTGCCAGCAGCGTAGGAGGGCTCAACTATGGCTACACCTTC.

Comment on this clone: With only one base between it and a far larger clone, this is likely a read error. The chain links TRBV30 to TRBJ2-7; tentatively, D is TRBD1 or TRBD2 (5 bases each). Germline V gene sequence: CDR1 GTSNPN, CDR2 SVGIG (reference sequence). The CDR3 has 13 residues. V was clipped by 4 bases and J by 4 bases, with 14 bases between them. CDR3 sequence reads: CAWNTGTHYEQYF. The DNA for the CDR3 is TGTGCCTGGAACACGGGGACGCATTACGAGCAGTACTTC.

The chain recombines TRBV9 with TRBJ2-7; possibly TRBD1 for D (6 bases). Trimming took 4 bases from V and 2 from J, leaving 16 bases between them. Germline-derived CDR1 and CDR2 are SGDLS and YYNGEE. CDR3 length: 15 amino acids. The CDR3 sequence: CASSLRYDRTYEQYF. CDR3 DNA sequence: TGTGCCAGCAGCCTCAGATACGACAGGACCTACGAGCAGTACTTC.

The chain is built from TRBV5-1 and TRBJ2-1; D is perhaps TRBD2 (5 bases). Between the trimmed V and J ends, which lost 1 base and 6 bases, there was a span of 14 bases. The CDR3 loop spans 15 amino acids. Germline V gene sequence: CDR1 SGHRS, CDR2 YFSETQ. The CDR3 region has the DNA TGCGCCAGCAGCTTGCCGGCTAGCCAAAGCAATGAGCAGTTCTTC. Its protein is CASSLPASQSNEQFF.

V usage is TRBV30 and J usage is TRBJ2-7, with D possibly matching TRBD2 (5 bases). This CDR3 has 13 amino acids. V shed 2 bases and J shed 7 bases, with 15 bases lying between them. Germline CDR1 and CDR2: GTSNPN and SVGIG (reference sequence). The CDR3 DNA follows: TGTGCCTGGAGTAGCGGCCCAAATGAGGAGCAGTACTTC. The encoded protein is CAWSSGPNEEQYF.